Shown below are 22 T cell receptor beta chains from a single sample sequenced in a study of shared clonotypes between healthy human individuals. Using immunoSEQ multiplex PCR, the repertoire was profiled, and TCRdb retains in-frame clones only, with some absent. This repertoire shows 2 million to 3 million clones, roughly 93% found once; its top ten account for roughly 0.36%. Sequencing was carried out using naive CD4+ T cells from PBMCs. Subset here: CD45RA+ positively selected. These receptors all come from a man aged 18 to 35 in good health. Some clones in this sample may be carry-over from other donors' samples.

The J gene is TRBJ2-1, the V gene TRBV7-9, with 12 positions matching TRBD2. CDR1 and CDR2 from the germline V gene are SEHNR and FQNEAQ (reference sequence). The CDR3 length is 17 residues. V was clipped by 5 bases and J by 7 bases; unmatched bases: 12. The CDR3 sequence is CASSERTSGTPFNEQFF. For the CDR3, the DNA is TGTGCCAGCAGCGAGAGGACTAGCGGGACTCCTTTTAATGAGCAGTTCTTC.

This clone came up once. The V call is TRBV19, the J call TRBJ1-2, with D possibly matching TRBD1 (5 bases). Per germline, CDR1 LNHDA and CDR2 SQIVND (reference sequence). CDR3 length equals 15 residues. V was pared by 3 bases and J by 4 bases, with 15 bases between. The CDR3 nucleotides are TGTGCCAGTAGTATGATCGGGGGTCGGGGCTATGGCTACACCTTC. The encoded protein is CASSMIGGRGYGYTF.

V is TRBV28 and J is TRBJ2-5, with 11 bases fitting TRBD2. Germline loops: CDR1 MDHEN, CDR2 SYDVKM. Trimming cost V 6 bases and J 2 bases; bases outside gene matches: 8. The CDR3 totals 16 residues. For the CDR3, the DNA is TGTGCCAGCAGATTGGGCCTAGCGGGAGGTCAAGAGACCCAGTACTTC. Protein sequence: CASRLGLAGGQETQYF.

Concerning this clone: At the DNA level, this CDR3 is encoded by other sequences in the same sample as well. The gene calls are TRBV19 and TRBJ2-6, with 9 nucleotides matching TRBD1. The V and J ends lost 9 bases and 2 bases, in that order; junction bases with no gene match: 2. Germline V gives CDR1 LNHDA, CDR2 SQIVND (reference sequence). There are 14 residues in the CDR3. The DNA for the CDR3 is TGTGCCAGCCGGGACAGGGCTGGGGCCAACGTCCTGACTTTC. It translates to CASRDRAGANVLTF.

The chain is built from TRBV7-3 and TRBJ2-3; D is unclear. This CDR3 contains 13 residues. CDR1 and CDR2 from the germline V gene are SGHTA and FQGTGA. V gave up 2 bases and J gave up 2 bases, with 5 bases separating them. The DNA of the CDR3 is TGTGCCAGCAGCTTATCAGACACAGATACGCAGTATTTT. Translated: CASSLSDTDTQYF.

Details on this clone: The sample holds other DNA sequences that translate to the same CDR3. This rearrangement joins TRBV29-1 to TRBJ1-2; no reliable D call. Trimming removed 3 bases from V and 4 bases from J, with 3 bases in between. Germline V gene lookup returns CDR1 SQVTM and CDR2 ANQGSEA. The CDR3 spans 10 residues. The CDR3 region has the DNA TGCAGCGTTGAGTCCTATGGCTACACCTTC. Protein product: CSVESYGYTF.

The chain links TRBV7-3 to TRBJ2-7; D is perhaps TRBD2 (5 bases). CDR1 and CDR2 (germline): SGHTA, FQGTGA. Deletions cut 5 bases from V and 6 bases from J, with 14 bases between. The CDR3 consists of 13 residues. In DNA, the CDR3 is TGTGCCAGCAGCGCCGGGATTCTGGCCGAGCAGTACTTC. This sequence encodes CASSAGILAEQYF. Complete variable domain (other parts from reference TRBV7-3 and TRBJ2-7): GAGVSQTPSNKVTEKGKYVELRCDPISGHTALYWYRQSLGQGPEFLIYFQGTGAADDSGLPNDRFFAVRPEGSVSTLKIQRTERGDSAVYLCASSAGILAEQYFGPGTRLTVT.

On this clone itself: The sample has other DNA sequences that encode this CDR3 too. The rearrangement joins TRBV19 to TRBJ1-2, with TRBD1 matching 9 bases. Germline-derived CDR1 and CDR2 are LNHDA and SQIVND (reference sequence). After removal of 3 bases from V and 2 bases from J, the junction contained 4 bases not matched to a gene. The CDR3 is made up of 15 amino acids. The CDR3 coding sequence is TGTGCCAGTAGTATCGGGACAGGGAGGAACTATGGCTACACCTTC. Its translation: CASSIGTGRNYGYTF.

This clone was detected only once. V and J are TRBV5-1 and TRBJ2-3; no firm D call. Germline V lookup: CDR1 SGHRS, CDR2 YFSETQ. Between the trimmed V and J ends, which lost 0 bases and 8 bases, there was a span of 10 bases. The CDR3 is 13 residues long. The CDR3 is CASSLGFGFTQYF. CDR3 coding DNA: TGCGCCAGCAGCTTGGGGTTTGGCTTTACGCAGTATTTT. The whole variable domain, remainder taken from reference TRBV5-1 and TRBJ2-3, is KAGVTQTPRYLIKTRGQQVTLSCSPISGHRSVSWYQQTPGQGLQFLFEYFSETQRNKGNFPGRFSGRQFSNSRSEMNVSTLELGDSALYLCASSLGFGFTQYFGPGTRLTVL.

The CDR3 coding sequence is TGTGCCGGAAGACAGGGGAGAAAGACCCAGTACTTC. Protein sequence: CAGRQGRKTQYF. The chain couples TRBV30 to TRBJ2-5; 8 nucleotides align to TRBD1. The CDR3 contains 12 residues. Per the germline V gene, CDR1 is GTSNPN and CDR2 is SVGIG (reference sequence). The ends lost 8 bases at V and 6 bases at J; junction bases unmatched: 8.

V and J are TRBV14 and TRBJ2-7; no reliable D call. From germline, CDR1 is SGHDN and CDR2 FVKESK. The CDR3 consists of 12 residues. Trimming pared 8 bases from V and 0 bases from J, leaving 8 bases between. The CDR3 loop reads CASGPNSYEQYF. The CDR3 DNA reads as TGTGCCAGCGGTCCAAACTCCTACGAGCAGTACTTC. Full variable domain (rest looked up from reference TRBV14 and TRBJ2-7): EAGVTQFPSHSVIEKGQTVTLRCDPISGHDNLYWYRRVMGKEIKFLLHFVKESKQDESGMPNNRFLAERTGGTYSTLKVQPAELEDSGVYFCASGPNSYEQYFGPGTRLTVT.

V gene TRBV5-4 combines with J gene TRBJ1-4, with TRBD1 identical over 9 bases. Germline V lookup: CDR1 SGHNT, CDR2 YYREEE (reference sequence). This CDR3 contains 15 residues. Trimming at V came to 2 bases and at J to 4 bases, leaving 3 bases not matched to a gene. The CDR3 spells CASSFRDRDNEKLFF. In DNA, the CDR3 is TGTGCCAGCAGCTTCAGGGACAGGGATAATGAAAAACTGTTTTTT.

The V gene is TRBV7-9, the J gene TRBJ1-2, with D possibly matching TRBD1 (6 bases). Germline V gene lookup returns CDR1 SEHNR and CDR2 FQNEAQ (reference sequence). This CDR3 has 14 amino acids. V was trimmed by 1 base and J by 6 bases, leaving 12 bases between them. In nucleotides, the CDR3 is TGTGCCAGCAGCTTAGAACAGGGATACCATGGCTACACCTTC. This translates into CASSLEQGYHGYTF. Full variable domain (remainder filled in from reference TRBV7-9 and TRBJ1-2): DTGVSQNPRHKITKRGQNVTFRCDPISEHNRLYWYRQTLGQGPEFLTYFQNEAQLEKSRLLSDRFSAERPKGSFSTLEIQRTEQGDSAMYLCASSLEQGYHGYTFGSGTRLTVV.

The chain has TRBV11-3 and TRBJ2-7; D is uncertain. The CDR3 is made up of 15 amino acids. Trimming stripped 1 base from V and 0 bases from J, with 10 bases between. In germline, CDR1 is SGHNT, CDR2 YENEEA. In nucleotides, the CDR3 is TGTGCCAGCAGCTTAGGTCCAGTGAGCTCCTACGAGCAGTACTTC. Translating gives CASSLGPVSSYEQYF.

As concerns this clone: At the DNA level, this CDR3 is encoded by other sequences in the same sample as well. V gene TRBV28 combines with J gene TRBJ1-1; 10 nucleotides agree with TRBD1. Germline values: CDR1 MDHEN, CDR2 SYDVKM. With V trimmed by 6 bases and J by 5 bases, 18 bases remained unmatched. The CDR3 consists of 18 residues. Here the CDR3 reads CASSPMGQGYGKDTEAFF. The CDR3 DNA is TGTGCCAGCAGCCCAATGGGACAGGGGTATGGAAAGGATACTGAAGCTTTCTTT.

The chain has TRBV7-2 and TRBJ2-1; 12 bases match TRBD2. This CDR3 has 14 residues. With V trimmed by 4 bases and J by 10 bases, 5 bases remained unmatched. The germline V gene has CDR1 SGHTA and CDR2 FQGNSA. CDR3 coding DNA: TGTGCCAGCAGCTCGAGACTAGCGGGAGTCGAGCAGTTCTTC. Translated: CASSSRLAGVEQFF.

Details on this clone: Other DNA variants within this sample encode the same CDR3. This chain links TRBV7-9 with TRBJ1-1; D gene uncertain. The CDR3 is 11 residues long. V dropped 5 bases and J dropped 1 base, with 2 bases sitting between them. Germline assignment: CDR1 SEHNR and CDR2 FQNEAQ (reference sequence). This CDR3 reads CASSQNTEAFF. CDR3 nucleotide sequence: TGTGCCAGCAGCCAGAACACTGAAGCTTTCTTT.

The chain is built from TRBV7-9 and TRBJ2-7, with 9 bases that match TRBD1. The CDR3 has 14 amino acids. V shed 3 bases and J 8 bases; nucleotides not matched to a gene: 8. Per the germline V gene, CDR1 is SEHNR and CDR2 is FQNEAQ (reference sequence). The CDR3 sequence: CASSFRDRVEKQYF. The CDR3 DNA is TGTGCCAGCAGCTTCCGGGACAGGGTGGAAAAGCAGTACTTC.

The chain couples TRBV5-4 to TRBJ1-1, with D tentatively TRBD1 (5 bases). Looked up from germline, CDR1 is SGHNT and CDR2 is YYREEE (reference sequence). This CDR3 contains 14 residues. V lost 4 bases and J 2 bases, leaving 12 bases between the germline ends. The chain's CDR3 is CASSESRANTEAFF. The CDR3 nucleotides read TGTGCCAGCAGCGAAAGCAGGGCAAACACTGAAGCTTTCTTT.

The chain uses TRBV7-2 and TRBJ1-4; tentative D call: TRBD1 (6 bases). CDR3 length: 16 residues. CDR1 is SGHTA and CDR2 is FQGNSA in the germline V gene. Trimming pared 5 bases from V and 8 bases from J, leaving 21 bases between. The chain's CDR3 is CASSPGGGRVVEKLFF. The CDR3 nucleotides are TGTGCCAGCAGCCCCGGGGGGGGCAGGGTGGTCGAAAAACTGTTTTTT.

The chain has TRBV7-3 and TRBJ2-5, with TRBD2 matching over 8 bases. The germline CDR1 and CDR2 sequences are SGHTA and FQGTGA. The V and J ends lost 2 bases and 1 base, in that order; junction bases with no gene match: 9. This CDR3 has 17 amino acids. CDR3 coding DNA: TGTGCCAGCAGCTTAGCGGGAGGCGTCCGAATCCAAGAGACCCAGTACTTC. This codes for CASSLAGGVRIQETQYF.

The CDR3 nucleotides are TGTGCCAGCAGACCTCAAACAGGGGGCATGAACACTGAAGCTTTCTTT. Its protein product is CASRPQTGGMNTEAFF. The chain couples TRBV27 to TRBJ1-1; 9 nucleotides line up with TRBD1. V lost 6 bases and J lost 0; bases outside the gene matches: 8. From germline, CDR1 is MNHEY and CDR2 SMNVEV (reference sequence). The CDR3 has 16 amino acids.